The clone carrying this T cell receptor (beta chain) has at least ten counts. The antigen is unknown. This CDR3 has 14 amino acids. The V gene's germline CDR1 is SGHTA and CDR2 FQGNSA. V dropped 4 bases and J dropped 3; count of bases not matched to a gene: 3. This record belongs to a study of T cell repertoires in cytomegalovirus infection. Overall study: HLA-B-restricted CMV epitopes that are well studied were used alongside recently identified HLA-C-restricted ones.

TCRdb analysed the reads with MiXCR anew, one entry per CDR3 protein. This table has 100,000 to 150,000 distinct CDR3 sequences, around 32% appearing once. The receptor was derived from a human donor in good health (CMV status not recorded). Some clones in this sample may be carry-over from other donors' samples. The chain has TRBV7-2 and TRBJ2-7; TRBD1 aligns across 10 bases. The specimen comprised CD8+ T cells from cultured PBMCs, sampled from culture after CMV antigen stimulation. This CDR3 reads CASSSTGGSYEQYF. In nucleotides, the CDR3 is TGTGCCAGCAGCTCGACAGGGGGCAGCTACGAGCAGTACTTC.